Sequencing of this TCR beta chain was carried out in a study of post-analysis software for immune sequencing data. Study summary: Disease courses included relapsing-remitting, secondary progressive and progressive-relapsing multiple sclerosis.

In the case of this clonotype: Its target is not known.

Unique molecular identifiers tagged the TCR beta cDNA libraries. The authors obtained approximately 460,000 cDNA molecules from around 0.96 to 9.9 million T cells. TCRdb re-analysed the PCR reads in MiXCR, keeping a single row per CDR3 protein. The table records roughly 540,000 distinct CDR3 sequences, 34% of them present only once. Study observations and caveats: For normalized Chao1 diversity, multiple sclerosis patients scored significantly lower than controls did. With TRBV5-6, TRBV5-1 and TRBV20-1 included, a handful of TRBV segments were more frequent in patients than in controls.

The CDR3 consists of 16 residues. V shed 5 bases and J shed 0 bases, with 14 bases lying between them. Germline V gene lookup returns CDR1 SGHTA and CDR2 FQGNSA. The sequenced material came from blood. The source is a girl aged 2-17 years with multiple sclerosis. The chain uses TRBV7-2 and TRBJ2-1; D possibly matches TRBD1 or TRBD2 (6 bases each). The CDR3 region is CASSPTGASSYNEQFF. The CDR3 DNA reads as TGTGCCAGCAGCCCCACGGGGGCCAGCTCCTACAATGAGCAGTTCTTC.